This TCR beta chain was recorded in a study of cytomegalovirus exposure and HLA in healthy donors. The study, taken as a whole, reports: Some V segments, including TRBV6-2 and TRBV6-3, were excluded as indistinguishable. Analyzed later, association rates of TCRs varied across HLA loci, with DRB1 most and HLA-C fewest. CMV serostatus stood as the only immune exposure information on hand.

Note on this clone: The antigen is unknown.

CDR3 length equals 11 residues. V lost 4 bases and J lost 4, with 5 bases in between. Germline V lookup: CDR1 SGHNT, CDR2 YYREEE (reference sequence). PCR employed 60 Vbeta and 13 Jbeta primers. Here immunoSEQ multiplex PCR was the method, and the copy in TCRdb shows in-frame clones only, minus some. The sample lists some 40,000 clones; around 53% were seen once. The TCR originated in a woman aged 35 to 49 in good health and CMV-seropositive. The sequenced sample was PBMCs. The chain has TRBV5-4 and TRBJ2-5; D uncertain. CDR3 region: CASSVRETQYF. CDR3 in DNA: TGTGCCAGCAGCGTCCGAGAGACCCAGTACTTC.